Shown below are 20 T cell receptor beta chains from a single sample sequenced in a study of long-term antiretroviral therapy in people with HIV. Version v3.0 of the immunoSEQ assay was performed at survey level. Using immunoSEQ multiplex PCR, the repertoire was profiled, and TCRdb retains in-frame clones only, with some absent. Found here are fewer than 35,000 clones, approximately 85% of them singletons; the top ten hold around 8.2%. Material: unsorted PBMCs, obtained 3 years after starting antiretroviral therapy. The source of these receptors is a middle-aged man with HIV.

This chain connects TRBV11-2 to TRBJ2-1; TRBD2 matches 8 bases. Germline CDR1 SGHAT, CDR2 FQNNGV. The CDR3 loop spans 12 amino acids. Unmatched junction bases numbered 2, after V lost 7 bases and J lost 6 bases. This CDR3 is CASTRGGNEQFF. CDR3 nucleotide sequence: TGTGCCAGCACCCGGGGGGGCAATGAGCAGTTCTTC.

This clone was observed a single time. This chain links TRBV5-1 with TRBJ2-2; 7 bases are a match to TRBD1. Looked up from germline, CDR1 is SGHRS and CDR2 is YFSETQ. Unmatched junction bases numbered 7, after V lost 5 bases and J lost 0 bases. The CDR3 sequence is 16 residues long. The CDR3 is CASRQPGQTNTGELFF. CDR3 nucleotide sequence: TGCGCCAGCAGGCAACCGGGACAGACGAACACCGGGGAGCTGTTTTTT. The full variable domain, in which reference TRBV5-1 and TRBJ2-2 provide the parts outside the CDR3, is KAGVTQTPRYLIKTRGQQVTLSCSPISGHRSVSWYQQTPGQGLQFLFEYFSETQRNKGNFPGRFSGRQFSNSRSEMNVSTLELGDSALYLCASRQPGQTNTGELFFGEGSRLTVL.

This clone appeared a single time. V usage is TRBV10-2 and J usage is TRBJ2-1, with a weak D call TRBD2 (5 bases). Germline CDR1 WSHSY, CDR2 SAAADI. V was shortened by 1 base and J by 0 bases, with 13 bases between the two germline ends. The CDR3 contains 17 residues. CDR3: CASSEYLADFSYNEQFF. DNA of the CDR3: TGCGCCAGCAGTGAGTATCTAGCTGATTTCTCCTACAATGAGCAGTTCTTC.

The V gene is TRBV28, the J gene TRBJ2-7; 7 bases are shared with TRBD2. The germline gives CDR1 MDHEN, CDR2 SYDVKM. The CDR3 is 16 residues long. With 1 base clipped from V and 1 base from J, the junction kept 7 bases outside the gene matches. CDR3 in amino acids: CASSLSWQGGSYEQYF. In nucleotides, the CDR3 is TGTGCCAGCAGTTTATCTTGGCAGGGAGGGTCCTACGAGCAGTACTTC.

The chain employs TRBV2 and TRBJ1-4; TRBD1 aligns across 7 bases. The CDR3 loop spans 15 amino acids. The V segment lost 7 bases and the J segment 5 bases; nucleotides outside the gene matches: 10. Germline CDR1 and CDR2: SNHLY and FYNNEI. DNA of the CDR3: TGTGCCAGCACTCCGCGGAGGGGGCAGAATGAAAAACTGTTTTTT. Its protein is CASTPRRGQNEKLFF.

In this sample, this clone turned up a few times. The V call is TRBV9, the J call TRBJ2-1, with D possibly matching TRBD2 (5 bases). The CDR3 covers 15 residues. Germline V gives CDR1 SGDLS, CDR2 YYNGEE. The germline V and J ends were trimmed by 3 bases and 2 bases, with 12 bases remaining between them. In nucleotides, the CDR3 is TGTGCCAGCAGCGCCGCGCTCGGGGCCTACAATGAGCAGTTCTTC. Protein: CASSAALGAYNEQFF.

The CDR3 bases are TGTGCCAGCGACAGGGGCAATCAGCCCCAGCATTTT. Protein: CASDRGNQPQHF. The chain is built from TRBV2 and TRBJ1-5, with 7 bases identical to TRBD1. The CDR3 is 12 amino acids. Germline CDR1 is SNHLY and CDR2 is FYNNEI. V shed 8 bases and J 2 bases; nucleotides not matched to a gene: 0.

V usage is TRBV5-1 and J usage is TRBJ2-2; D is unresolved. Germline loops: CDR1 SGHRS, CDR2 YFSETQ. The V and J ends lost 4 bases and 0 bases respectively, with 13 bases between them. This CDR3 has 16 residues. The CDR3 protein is CASSLYSDANTGELFF. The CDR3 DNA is TGCGCCAGCAGCCTTTACAGCGACGCGAACACCGGGGAGCTGTTTTTT. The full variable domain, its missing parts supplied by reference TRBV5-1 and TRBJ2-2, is KAGVTQTPRYLIKTRGQQVTLSCSPISGHRSVSWYQQTPGQGLQFLFEYFSETQRNKGNFPGRFSGRQFSNSRSEMNVSTLELGDSALYLCASSLYSDANTGELFFGEGSRLTVL.

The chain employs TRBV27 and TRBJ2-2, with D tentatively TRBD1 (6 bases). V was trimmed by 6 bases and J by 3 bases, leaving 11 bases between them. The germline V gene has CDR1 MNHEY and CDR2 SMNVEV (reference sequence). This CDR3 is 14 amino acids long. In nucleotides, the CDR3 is TGTGCCAGCAGCCAAGGGACATACACCGGGGAGCTGTTTTTT. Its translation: CASSQGTYTGELFF.

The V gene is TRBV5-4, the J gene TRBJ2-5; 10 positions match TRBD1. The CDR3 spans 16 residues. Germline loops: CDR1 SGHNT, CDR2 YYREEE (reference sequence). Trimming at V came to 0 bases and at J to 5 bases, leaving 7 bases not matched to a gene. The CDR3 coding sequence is TGTGCCAGCAGCTTGGGACGGACAGGGGGAGGGGAGACCCAGTACTTC. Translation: CASSLGRTGGGETQYF.

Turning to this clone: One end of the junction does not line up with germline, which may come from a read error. CDR3 DNA sequence: TGTGCCAGCAGCTTGGGGGACACACATACGCAGTATTTT. This translates into CASSLGDTHTQYF. The chain couples TRBV5-6 to TRBJ2-3, with TRBD1 as a possible D gene (6 bases). The germline gives CDR1 SGHDT, CDR2 YYEEEE. The CDR3 has 13 residues. Full variable domain (remainder filled in from reference TRBV5-6 and TRBJ2-3): DAGVTQSPTHLIKTRGQQVTLRCSPKSGHDTVSWYQQALGQGPQFIFQYYEEEERQRGNFPDRFSGHQFPNYSSELNVNALLLGDSALYLCASSLGDTHTQYFGPGTRLTVL.

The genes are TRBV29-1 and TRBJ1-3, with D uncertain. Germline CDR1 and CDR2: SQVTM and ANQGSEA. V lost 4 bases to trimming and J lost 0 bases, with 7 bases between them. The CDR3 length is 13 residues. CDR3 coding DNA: TGCAGCGTTGTATCAGGCTCTGGAAACACCATATATTTT. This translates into CSVVSGSGNTIYF.

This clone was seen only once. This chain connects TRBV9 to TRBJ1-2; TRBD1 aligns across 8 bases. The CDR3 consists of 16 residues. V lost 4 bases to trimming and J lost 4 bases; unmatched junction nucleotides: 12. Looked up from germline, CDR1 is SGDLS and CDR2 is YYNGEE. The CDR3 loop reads CASSPTQGGGLYGYTF. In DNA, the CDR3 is TGTGCCAGCAGCCCTACACAGGGGGGAGGTCTCTATGGCTACACCTTC.

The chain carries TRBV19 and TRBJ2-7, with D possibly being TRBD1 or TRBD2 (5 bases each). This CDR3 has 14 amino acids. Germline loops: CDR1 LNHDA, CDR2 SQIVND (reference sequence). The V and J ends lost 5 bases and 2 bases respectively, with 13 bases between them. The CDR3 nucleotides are TGTGCCAGTAGTGTGGGGACGGAGACCTACGAGCAGTACTTC. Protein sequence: CASSVGTETYEQYF.

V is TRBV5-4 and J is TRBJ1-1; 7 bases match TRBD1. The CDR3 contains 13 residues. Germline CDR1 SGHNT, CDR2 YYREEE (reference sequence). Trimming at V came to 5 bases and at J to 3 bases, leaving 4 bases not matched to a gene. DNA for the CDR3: TGTGCCAGCAGGGAACAGGGGTACACTGAAGCTTTCTTT. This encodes CASREQGYTEAFF.

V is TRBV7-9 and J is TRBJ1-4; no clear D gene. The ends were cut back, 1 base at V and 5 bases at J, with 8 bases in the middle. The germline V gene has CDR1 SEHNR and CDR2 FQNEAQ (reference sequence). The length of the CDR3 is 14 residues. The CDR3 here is CASSLVDGNEKLFF. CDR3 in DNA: TGTGCCAGCAGCTTAGTGGACGGGAATGAAAAACTGTTTTTT.

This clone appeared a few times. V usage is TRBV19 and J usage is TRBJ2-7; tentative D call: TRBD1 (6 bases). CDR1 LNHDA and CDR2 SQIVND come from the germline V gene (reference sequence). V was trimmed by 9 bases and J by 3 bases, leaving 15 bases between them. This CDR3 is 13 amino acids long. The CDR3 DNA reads TGTGCCAGCTATCGGGACACCCACTACGAGCAGTACTTC. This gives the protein CASYRDTHYEQYF. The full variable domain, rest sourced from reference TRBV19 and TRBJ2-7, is DGGITQSPKYLFRKEGQNVTLSCEQNLNHDAMYWYRQDPGQGLRLIYYSQIVNDFQKGDIAEGYSVSREKKESFPLTVTSAQKNPTAFYLCASYRDTHYEQYFGPGTRLTVT.

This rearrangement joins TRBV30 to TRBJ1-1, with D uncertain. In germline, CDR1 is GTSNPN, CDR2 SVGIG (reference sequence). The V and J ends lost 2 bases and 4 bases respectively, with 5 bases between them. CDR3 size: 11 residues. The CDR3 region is CAWSSLTEAFF. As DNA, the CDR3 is TGTGCCTGGAGTTCGCTCACTGAAGCTTTCTTT.

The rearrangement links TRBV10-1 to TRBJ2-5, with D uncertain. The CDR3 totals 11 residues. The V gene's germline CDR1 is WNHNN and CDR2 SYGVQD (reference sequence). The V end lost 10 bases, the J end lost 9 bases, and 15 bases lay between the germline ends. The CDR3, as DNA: TGCGCCACCCACCAAGGGAATGCCCAGTACTTC. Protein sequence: CATHQGNAQYF.

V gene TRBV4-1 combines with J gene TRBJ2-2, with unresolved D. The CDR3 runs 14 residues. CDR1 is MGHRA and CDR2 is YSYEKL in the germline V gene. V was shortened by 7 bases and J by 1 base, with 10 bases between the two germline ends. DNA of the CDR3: TGCGCCAGCACCCCGGGTAGGAACACCGGGGAGCTGTTTTTT. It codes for CASTPGRNTGELFF.